This is a list of T cell receptor beta chains from one sample in a study of regulatory T cells in long-lasting Graves disease. A single record per CDR3 protein comes from TCRdb applying MiXCR to the multiplex PCR reads. This sample carries about 470,000 distinct CDR3 sequences, 15% of them seen once, and the ten largest clones take 16%. The sample was also linked to a second study, of T cells in Graves' hyperthyroidism and ophthalmopathy.

Here the sequenced sample was peripheral blood mononuclear cells (PBMCs), taken at new diagnosis, from a patient treated with antithyroid drugs. These TCRs come from a woman aged 25 to 45 with Graves disease. CDR3s include the opening cysteine and the closing phenylalanine or tryptophan. Each record gives: D gene, clone size, V gene, CDR3 length, J gene, CDR3 protein, CDR3 DNA. The D gene is left open where the match is weak. Only part of the rows carry a size: once, few, many, or a class if the clone is expanded.

.	many	TRBV20-1	16	TRBJ2-1	CSARNPDKAKYNEQFF	TGCAGTGCTAGAAACCCGGACAAGGCCAAATACAATGAGCAGTTCTTC
.	.	TRBV3-1	13	TRBJ1-1	CATGRTKNTEAFF	TGTGCCACCGGGCGGACCAAGAACACTGAAGCTTTCTTT
.	many	TRBV5-1	13	TRBJ2-1	CASSGGRPWEQFF	TGCGCCAGCAGCGGGGGACGGCCCTGGGAGCAGTTCTTC
.	few	TRBV10-3	17	TRBJ2-3	CAISESKPGPTTDTQYF	TGTGCCATCAGTGAGTCTAAACCAGGGCCTACTACAGATACGCAGTATTTT
.	many	TRBV20-1	12	TRBJ2-3	CSAKQGTDTQYF	TGCAGTGCTAAACAGGGTACAGATACGCAGTATTTT
TRBD2	many	TRBV11-2	14	TRBJ2-7	CASSWTSGSYEQYF	TGTGCCAGCAGCTGGACTAGCGGATCCTACGAGCAGTACTTC
TRBD1	many	TRBV7-3	15	TRBJ2-1	CASSIGTGVYNEQFF	TGTGCCAGCAGCATAGGGACAGGGGTCTACAATGAGCAGTTCTTC
.	many	TRBV28	11	TRBJ2-1	CASSSGSSQFF	TGTGCCAGCAGTTCCGGGAGCAGTCAGTTCTTC
TRBD2	.	TRBV2	16	TRBJ2-7	CASSAPGLAGESKQYF	TGTGCCAGCAGTGCCCCGGGACTAGCGGGAGAAAGTAAGCAGTACTTC
TRBD2	many	TRBV3-1	14	TRBJ2-1	CASSQDLSGTEQFF	TGTGCCAGCAGCCAAGACCTTAGCGGGACTGAGCAGTTCTTC
.	few	TRBV6-5	15	TRBJ1-5	CASSSGGVSRGPQHF	TGTGCCAGCAGTTCTGGTGGGGTCTCCCGGGGGCCCCAGCATTTT
TRBD1	.	TRBV4-2	13	TRBJ1-1	CASRPQGSTEAFF	TGTGCCAGCCGACCACAGGGGAGCACTGAAGCTTTCTTT
TRBD1	.	TRBV9	14	TRBJ2-4	CASSKTGGRDIQYF	TGTGCCAGCAGCAAGACAGGGGGAAGAGACATTCAGTACTTC
.	few	TRBV29-1	13	TRBJ2-1	CSVTDPPRNEQFF	TGCAGCGTGACGGACCCGCCTCGGAATGAGCAGTTCTTC
TRBD1	many	TRBV4-1	17	TRBJ1-1	CASSQDGAGGWNTEAFF	TGCGCCAGCAGCCAAGATGGGGCAGGGGGCTGGAACACTGAAGCTTTCTTT
.	many	TRBV20-1	15	TRBJ2-1	CSFRPSGGLYNEQFF	TGCAGTTTTCGTCCGAGCGGAGGACTTTACAATGAGCAGTTCTTC
TRBD1	few	TRBV24-1	15	TRBJ2-5	CATSGGQGPQETQYF	TGTGCCACCAGTGGAGGACAGGGCCCCCAAGAGACCCAGTACTTC
.	many	TRBV20-1	14	TRBJ1-2	CSARRQPLNYGYTF	TGCAGTGCTAGGAGGCAGCCTCTTAACTATGGCTACACCTTC
.	many	TRBV28	16	TRBJ2-7	CASSFPQYVGGDEQYF	.
.	many	TRBV27	16	TRBJ1-6	CASSYTTAAYNSPLHF	TGTGCCAGCAGCTATACGACAGCCGCCTATAATTCACCCCTCCACTTT
.	many	TRBV9	15	TRBJ2-5	CASSVGGSSGETQYF	TGTGCCAGCAGCGTAGGTGGGAGTAGCGGAGAGACCCAGTACTTC
.	many	TRBV24-1	17	TRBJ2-1	CATSDRNVGASPNEQFF	TGTGCCACCAGTGACCGGAACGTCGGGGCTTCCCCCAATGAGCAGTTCTTC
.	many	TRBV7-2	19	TRBJ2-1	CASSLEWGWIGGTYNEQFF	TGTGCCAGCAGCTTAGAGTGGGGGTGGATTGGGGGGACTTACAATGAGCAGTTCTTC
TRBD2	few	TRBV27	16	TRBJ2-4	CASSLWGGSGIRLQYF	TGTGCCAGCAGTTTATGGGGTGGTAGCGGGATTCGGCTTCAGTACTTC
.	many	TRBV9	17	TRBJ2-1	CASSKTATTISYNEQFF	TGTGCCAGCAGCAAAACCGCTACCACCATCTCCTACAATGAGCAGTTCTTC
TRBD2	.	TRBV7-2	14	TRBJ2-7	CASRGAGGPYEQYF	TGTGCCAGCAGGGGTGCGGGAGGGCCGTACGAGCAGTACTTC
TRBD2	many	TRBV2	17	TRBJ2-5	CASSEAALAGVGETQYF	TGTGCCAGCAGTGAAGCGGCCCTAGCGGGAGTGGGGGAGACCCAGTACTTC
.	.	TRBV24-1	13	TRBJ2-7	CATSDFGRNEQYF	TGTGCCACCAGTGATTTTGGGAGGAACGAGCAGTACTTC
.	many	TRBV4-1	13	TRBJ2-5	CASSPSLVETQYF	TGCGCCAGCAGCCCGTCCCTGGTGGAGACCCAGTACTTC